This T cell receptor (beta chain) is drawn from a study of OX40 agonist ivuxolimab in advanced cancers. Study-wide context: It was permissible to have had prior anti-PD-1, anti-PD-L1 or anti-CTLA-4 therapy, and about 40% had some.

This clone was observed a handful of times. As yet, its antigen is unknown. V lost 7 bases to trimming and J lost 1 base, with 10 bases between them. The CDR3 has 13 amino acids. In germline, CDR1 is SGHNT, CDR2 YENEEA. Repertoires were generated with immunoSEQ multiplex PCR, while TCRdb's copy carries only in-frame clones and drops some. The data show some 40,000 clones, 80% to 90% seen once. Study-wide findings and caveats: Normalized expansion of T-cell clones was also low for some nonresponders. The mean number of expanded clones was higher in CD8+ T cells than in CD4+.

The V and J genes are TRBV11-3 and TRBJ1-1, with D uncertain. This TCR came from an adult with an advanced solid tumor such as melanoma, head and neck, liver or kidney cancer. The specimen was CD4+ or CD8+ T cells sorted from blood, collected in a trial of the OX40 agonist ivuxolimab. The CDR3 spells CASMAGPNTEAFF. CDR3 DNA: TGTGCCAGCATGGCCGGACCGAACACTGAAGCTTTCTTT.